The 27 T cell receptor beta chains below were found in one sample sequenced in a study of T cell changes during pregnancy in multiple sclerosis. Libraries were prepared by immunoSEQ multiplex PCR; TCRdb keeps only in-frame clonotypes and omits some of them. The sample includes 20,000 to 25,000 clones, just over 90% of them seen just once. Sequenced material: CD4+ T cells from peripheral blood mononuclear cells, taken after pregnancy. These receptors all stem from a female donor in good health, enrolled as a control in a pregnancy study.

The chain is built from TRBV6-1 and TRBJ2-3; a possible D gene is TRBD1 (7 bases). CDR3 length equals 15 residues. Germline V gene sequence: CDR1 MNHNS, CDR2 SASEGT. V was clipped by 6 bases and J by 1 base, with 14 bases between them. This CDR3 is CASSRGRGGTDTQYF. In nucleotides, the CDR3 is TGTGCCAGCAGCCGGGGCAGGGGGGGCACAGATACGCAGTATTTT.

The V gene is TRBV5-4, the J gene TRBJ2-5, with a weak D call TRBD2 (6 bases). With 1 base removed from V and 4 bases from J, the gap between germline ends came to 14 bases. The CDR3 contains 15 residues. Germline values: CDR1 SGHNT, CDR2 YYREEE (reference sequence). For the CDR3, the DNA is TGTGCCAGCAGCTTGAGGGTAGGGGAGGTAGAGACCCAGTACTTC. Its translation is CASSLRVGEVETQYF.

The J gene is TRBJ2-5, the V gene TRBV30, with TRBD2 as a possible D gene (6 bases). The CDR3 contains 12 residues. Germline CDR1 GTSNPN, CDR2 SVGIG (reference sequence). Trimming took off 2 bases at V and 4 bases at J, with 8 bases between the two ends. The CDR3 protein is CAWSTGVETQYF. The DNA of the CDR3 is TGTGCCTGGAGTACGGGAGTAGAGACCCAGTACTTC.

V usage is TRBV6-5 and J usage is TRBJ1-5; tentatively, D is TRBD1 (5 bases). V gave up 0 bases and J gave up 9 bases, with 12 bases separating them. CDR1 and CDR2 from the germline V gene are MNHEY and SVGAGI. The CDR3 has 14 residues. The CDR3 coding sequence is TGTGCCAGCAGTTACTCGACCTCGGGGGGGCCCCAGCATTTT. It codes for CASSYSTSGGPQHF.

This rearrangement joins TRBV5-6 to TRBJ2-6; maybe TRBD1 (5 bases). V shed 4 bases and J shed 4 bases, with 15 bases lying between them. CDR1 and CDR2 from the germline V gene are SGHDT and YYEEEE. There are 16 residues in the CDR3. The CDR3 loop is CASSEARVLGANVLTF. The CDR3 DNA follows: TGTGCCAGCAGCGAGGCCAGGGTGTTAGGGGCCAACGTCCTGACTTTC.

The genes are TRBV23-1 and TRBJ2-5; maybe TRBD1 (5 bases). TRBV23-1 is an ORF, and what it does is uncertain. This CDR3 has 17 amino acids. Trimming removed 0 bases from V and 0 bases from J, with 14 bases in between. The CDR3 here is CASSQSWTKKYQETQYF. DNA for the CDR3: TGCGCCAGCAGTCAATCGTGGACAAAGAAGTACCAAGAGACCCAGTACTTC.

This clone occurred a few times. The CDR3 loop is CAWRGRESQPQHF. DNA for the CDR3: TGTGCCTGGAGGGGGAGGGAAAGTCAGCCCCAGCATTTT. V gene TRBV30 combines with J gene TRBJ1-5; no reliable D call. This CDR3 comprises 13 residues. Germline lookup yields CDR1 GTSNPN and CDR2 SVGIG (reference sequence). Deletions cut 3 bases from V and 6 bases from J, with 12 bases between.

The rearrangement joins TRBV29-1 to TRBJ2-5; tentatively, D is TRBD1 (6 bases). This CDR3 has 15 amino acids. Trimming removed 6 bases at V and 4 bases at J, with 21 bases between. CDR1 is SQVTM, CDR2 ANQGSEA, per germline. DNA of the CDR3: TGCAGCGTCTACACCGCAGGGGTACCGGGAGAGACCCAGTACTTC. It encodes CSVYTAGVPGETQYF.

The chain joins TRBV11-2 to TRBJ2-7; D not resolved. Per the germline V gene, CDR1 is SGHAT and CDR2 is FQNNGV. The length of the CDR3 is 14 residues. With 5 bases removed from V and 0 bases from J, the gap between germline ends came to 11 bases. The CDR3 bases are TGTGCCAGCAGCCCTCGGAGCAACTCCTACGAGCAGTACTTC. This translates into CASSPRSNSYEQYF.

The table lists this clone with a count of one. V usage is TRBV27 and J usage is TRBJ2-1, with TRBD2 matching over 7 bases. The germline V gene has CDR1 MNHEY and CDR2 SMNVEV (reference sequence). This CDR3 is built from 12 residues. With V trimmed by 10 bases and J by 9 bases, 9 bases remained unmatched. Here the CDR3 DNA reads TGTGCCATCGGGGCGGGGGTAGGTGAGCAGTTCTTC. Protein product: CAIGAGVGEQFF.

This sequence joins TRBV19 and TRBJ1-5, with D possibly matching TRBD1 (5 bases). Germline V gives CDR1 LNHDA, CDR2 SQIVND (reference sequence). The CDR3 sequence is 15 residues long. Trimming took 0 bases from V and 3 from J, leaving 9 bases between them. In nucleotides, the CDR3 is TGTGCCAGTAGTATAGAAACAGGCCTCAATCAGCCCCAGCATTTT. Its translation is CASSIETGLNQPQHF.

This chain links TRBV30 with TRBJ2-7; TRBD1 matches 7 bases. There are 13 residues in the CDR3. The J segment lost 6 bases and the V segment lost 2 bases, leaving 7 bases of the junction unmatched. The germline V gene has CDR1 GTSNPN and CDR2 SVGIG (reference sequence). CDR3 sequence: CAWSKDRTGEQYF. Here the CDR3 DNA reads TGTGCCTGGAGTAAGGACAGGACAGGCGAGCAGTACTTC.

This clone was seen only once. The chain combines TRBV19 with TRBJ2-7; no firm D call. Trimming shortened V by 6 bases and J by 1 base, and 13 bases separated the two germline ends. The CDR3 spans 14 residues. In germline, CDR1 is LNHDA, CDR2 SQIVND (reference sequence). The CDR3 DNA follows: TGTGCCAGTAGCCCCGTACTCCATTCCTACGAGCAGTACTTC. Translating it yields CASSPVLHSYEQYF.

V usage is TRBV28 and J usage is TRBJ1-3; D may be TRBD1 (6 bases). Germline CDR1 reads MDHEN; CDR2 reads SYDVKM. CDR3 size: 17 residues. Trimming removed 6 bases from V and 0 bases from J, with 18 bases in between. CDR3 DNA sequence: TGTGCCAGCAGCCTCCTACAGGGCCCCGTCTCTGGAAACACCATATATTTT. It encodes CASSLLQGPVSGNTIYF.

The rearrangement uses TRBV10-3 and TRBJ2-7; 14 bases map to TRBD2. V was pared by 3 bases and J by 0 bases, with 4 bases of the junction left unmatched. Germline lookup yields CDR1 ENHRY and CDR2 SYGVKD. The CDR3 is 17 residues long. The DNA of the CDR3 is TGTGCCATCAGTGATGGTGGGACTAGCGGGAGCTCCTACGAGCAGTACTTC. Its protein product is CAISDGGTSGSSYEQYF.

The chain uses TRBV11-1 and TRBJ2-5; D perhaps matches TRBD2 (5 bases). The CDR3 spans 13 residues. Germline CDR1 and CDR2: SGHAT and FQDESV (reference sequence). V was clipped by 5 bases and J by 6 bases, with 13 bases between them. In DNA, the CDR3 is TGTGCCAGCAGCAAAGCCGGGATAAAGACCCAGTACTTC. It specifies CASSKAGIKTQYF. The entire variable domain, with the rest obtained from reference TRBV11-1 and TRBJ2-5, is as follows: EAEVAQSPRYKITEKSQAVAFWCDPISGHATLYWYRQILGQGPELLVQFQDESVVDDSQLPKDRFSAERLKGVDSTLKIQPAELGDSAMYLCASSKAGIKTQYFGPGTRLLVL.

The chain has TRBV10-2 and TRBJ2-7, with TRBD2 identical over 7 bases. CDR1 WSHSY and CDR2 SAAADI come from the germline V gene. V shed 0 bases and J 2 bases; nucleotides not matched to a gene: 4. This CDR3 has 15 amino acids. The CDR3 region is CASSESNRGAYEQYF. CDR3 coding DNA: TGCGCCAGCAGTGAGTCGAATCGGGGGGCCTACGAGCAGTACTTC.

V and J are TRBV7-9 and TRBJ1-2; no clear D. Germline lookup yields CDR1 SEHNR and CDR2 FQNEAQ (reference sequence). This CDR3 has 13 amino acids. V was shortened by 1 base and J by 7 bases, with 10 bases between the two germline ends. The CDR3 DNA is TGTGCCAGCAGCTTAGGAACCTTGCGTGGCTACACCTTC. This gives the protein CASSLGTLRGYTF.

In DNA, the CDR3 is TGTGCCAGCAGTTCCTTCTCCAGGGAGGGGGATGGCTACACCTTC. Amino acids: CASSSFSREGDGYTF. The rearrangement links TRBV28 to TRBJ1-2, with D maybe TRBD1 (6 bases). Deletions cut 4 bases from V and 6 bases from J, with 18 bases between. The CDR3 contains 15 residues. Germline V gene data show CDR1 as MDHEN and CDR2 as SYDVKM.

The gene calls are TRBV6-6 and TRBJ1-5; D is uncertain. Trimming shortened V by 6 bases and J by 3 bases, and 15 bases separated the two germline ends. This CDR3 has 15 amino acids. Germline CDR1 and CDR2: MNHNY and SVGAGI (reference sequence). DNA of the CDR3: TGTGCCAGCAGAGGCGGGCCCCAAAACAATCAGCCCCAGCATTTT. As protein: CASRGGPQNNQPQHF.

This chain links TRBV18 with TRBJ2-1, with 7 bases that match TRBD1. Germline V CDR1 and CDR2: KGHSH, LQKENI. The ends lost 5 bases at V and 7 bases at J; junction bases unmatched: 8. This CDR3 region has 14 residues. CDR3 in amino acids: CASSGDSQRNEQFF. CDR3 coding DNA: TGTGCCAGCTCAGGGGACAGCCAGCGAAATGAGCAGTTCTTC.

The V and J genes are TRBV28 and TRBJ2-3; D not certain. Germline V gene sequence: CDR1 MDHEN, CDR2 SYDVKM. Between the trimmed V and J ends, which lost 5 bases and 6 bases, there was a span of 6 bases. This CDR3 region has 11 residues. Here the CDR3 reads CASSPRDTQYF. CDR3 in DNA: TGTGCCAGCAGTCCTCGGGATACGCAGTATTTT.

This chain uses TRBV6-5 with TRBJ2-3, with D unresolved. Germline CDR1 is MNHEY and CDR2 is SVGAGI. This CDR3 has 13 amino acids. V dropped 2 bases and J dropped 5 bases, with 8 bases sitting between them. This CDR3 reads CASSYVQRDTQYF. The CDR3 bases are TGTGCCAGCAGTTACGTTCAGCGAGATACGCAGTATTTT.

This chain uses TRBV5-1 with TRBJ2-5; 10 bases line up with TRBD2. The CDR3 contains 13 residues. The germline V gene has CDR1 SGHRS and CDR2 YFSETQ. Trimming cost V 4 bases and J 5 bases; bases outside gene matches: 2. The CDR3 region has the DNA TGCGCCAGCAGCGTACTAGCGGGGGAGACCCAGTACTTC. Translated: CASSVLAGETQYF.

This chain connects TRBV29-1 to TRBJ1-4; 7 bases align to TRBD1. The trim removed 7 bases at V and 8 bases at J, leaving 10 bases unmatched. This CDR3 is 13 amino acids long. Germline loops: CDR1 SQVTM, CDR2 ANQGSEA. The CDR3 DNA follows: TGCAGCGCCGTAGGGGGCGAGGCAGAAAAACTGTTTTTT. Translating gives CSAVGGEAEKLFF.

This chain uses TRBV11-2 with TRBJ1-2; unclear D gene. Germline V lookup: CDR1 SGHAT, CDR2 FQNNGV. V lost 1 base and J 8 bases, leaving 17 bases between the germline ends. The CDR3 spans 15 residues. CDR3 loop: CASSLGRASAWGYTF. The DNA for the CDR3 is TGTGCCAGCAGCTTAGGGCGGGCCTCCGCTTGGGGCTACACCTTC.

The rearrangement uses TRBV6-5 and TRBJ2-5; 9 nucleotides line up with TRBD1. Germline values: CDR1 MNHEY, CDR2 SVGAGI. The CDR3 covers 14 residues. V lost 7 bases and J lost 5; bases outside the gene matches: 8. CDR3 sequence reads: CASKVGQGKETQYF. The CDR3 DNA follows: TGTGCCAGCAAAGTCGGACAGGGGAAGGAGACCCAGTACTTC.